This entry concerns a single T cell receptor (gamma chain). The count of this clone is one. Its cognate antigen has yet to be identified. Base qualities are not at hand, and no much larger clone is one base apart. A lone read offers only weak evidence. The same CDR3 can be traced to other DNA sequences in this sample. For CDR1 and CDR2, the germline V gene lists EGSNGY and YDSYNSKV. From its cysteine to its phenylalanine, the CDR3 spans 12 amino acids. This entry keeps only the CDR3 DNA: 36 bases, framed from base 1. This entry comes from a study of Vδ1+ human thymocytes (dated by TCRdb to between 2018 and 2020). Study-wide context: mRNA-level TRG and TRD CDR3 repertoires of highly purified Vdelta1+ thymocytes from young children were characterised as a data resource. The multiplex-based CDR3 amplicon strategy had previously been validated against 5'RACE-based CDR3 amplicon generation methods.

RNA extraction was carried out with the RNeasy mini kit, and reverse transcription was then done using Superscript III. Multiplex PCR was used to generate CDR3 amplicons, with pooled V-gene forward primers and a constant-region reverse primer carrying Illumina adaptor overhangs. After gel purification, the amplicons were indexed with Nextera index primers over eight extra PCR cycles and then purified using AMPure XP beads. The libraries were sequenced on an Illumina MiSeq using paired-end 250 bp reads, dual indexing and an approximately 20% PhiX spike-in. In the paper's pipeline: FastQC was used to quality check the reads, while ea-utils fastq-join merged the TRG read pairs. IMGT/HighV-QUEST was used to annotate sequences, retaining only productive sequences with an unambiguous V-gene assignment, and each clonotype was defined by an identical CDR3 sequence. Downstream analysis used VDJtools 1.1.1, tcR 2.2.3, Treemap and vegan Shannon diversity in R 3.4.4. TCRdb reprocessed the public data with the CATT caller; entries with the same nucleotide sequence were combined afterwards. Clone size and V and J calls follow TCRdb, not the original study. The sample data list 9,000 or so gamma-chain clones, and 45% to 65% of these were observed just once. The ten largest clonotypes hold about 1.5% of the sample.

Thymic samples were depleted of alphabeta T cells, then CD3+ TCRVdelta1+ TCRVdelta2- thymocytes were FACS-sorted. Sorted Vdelta1+ thymocyte purity ranged from 98% to 99.6%. The thymic specimens were obtained from 7 or 8 paediatric patients, aged 5 days to 15 months, who were having corrective cardiac surgery. After the thymic tissue was dispersed, mononuclear cells were isolated using a Histopaque-1077 density gradient. The staining antibodies were anti-TCRVdelta1 clone TS8.2, anti-TCRVdelta2 clone B6, anti-CD3 clone HIT3a and anti-TCRalphabeta clone IP26. Overall study outcomes, separate from this receptor: No clustering by age or sex was observed, so analyses did not stratify donors by these variables. Around 20% of thymic TRD sequences were found to be Vdelta2 (and few were Vdelta3) despite high sort purity, in contrast to peripheral blood Vdelta1+ controls. The thymic TRG and TRD repertoires appeared highly polyclonal, with Gaussian CDR3 length distributions, in contrast to the oligoclonal repertoires of peripheral blood. Because unexpected Vdelta2 sequences could lead to misinterpretation of bulk repertoire data, the authors recommended using highly purified populations and single-cell validation. Donors shared many TRG clonotypes (up to 6.9x10^3), but TRD repertoires were essentially private, with at most 120 shared.

The V gene call reads TRGV2; no J gene was called. The source material was Vdelta1+ gamma-delta thymocytes from the thymus. The cell subset or site label, read with the paper, signifies: FACS-sorted CD3+ TCRalphabeta- TCRVdelta1+ TCRVdelta2- thymocytes. The clonotype comes from a girl less than two years old who had congenital heart surgery. The CDR3 reads as follows: CATWDGGYKKLF. The nucleotide sequence reads as follows: TGTGCCACCTGGGACGGAGGGTATAAGAAGCTCTTT.